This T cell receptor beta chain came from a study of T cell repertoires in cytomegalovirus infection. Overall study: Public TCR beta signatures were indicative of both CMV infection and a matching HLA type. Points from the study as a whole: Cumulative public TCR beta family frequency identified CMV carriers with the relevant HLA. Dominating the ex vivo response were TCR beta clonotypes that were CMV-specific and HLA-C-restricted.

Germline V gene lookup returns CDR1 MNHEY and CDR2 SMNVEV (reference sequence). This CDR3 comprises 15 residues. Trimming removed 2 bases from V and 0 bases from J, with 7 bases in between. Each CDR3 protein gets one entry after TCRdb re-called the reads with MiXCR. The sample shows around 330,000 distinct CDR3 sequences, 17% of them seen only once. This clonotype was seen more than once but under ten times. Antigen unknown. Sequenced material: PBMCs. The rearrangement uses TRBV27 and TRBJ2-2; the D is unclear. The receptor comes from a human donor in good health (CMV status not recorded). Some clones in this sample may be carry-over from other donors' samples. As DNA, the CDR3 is TGTGCCAGCAGTTTAAGCCGAACGAACACCGGGGAGCTGTTTTTT. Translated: CASSLSRTNTGELFF.